These T cell receptor beta chains were read from a single sample in a study of T cell responses to AZD1222 COVID-19 vaccine. Sequenced by immunoSEQ multiplex PCR; TCRdb stores in-frame clones only, minus some. This sample yields more than 85,000 clones, of which roughly 90% are seen a single time; approximately 8% belongs to the top ten. Sequencing used peripheral blood, obtained on day 0 of AZD1222 vaccination. The receptors here all came from an adult in good health. The CDR3 runs from the conserved cysteine through the conserved F or W. Fields, in order: D gene, clone size, V gene, J gene, CDR3 DNA, CDR3 protein. A D gene is named only where the DNA matches it firmly. Where a row states a size, it is once, few, many or the class of an expanded clone; other rows omit it.

D gene: -
clone size: -
V gene: TRBV11-2
J gene: TRBJ2-4
CDR3 DNA: TGTGCCAGCAGCCCCGAGGGCTGGTCCAAAAACATTCAGTACTTC
CDR3 protein: CASSPEGWSKNIQYF

D gene: -
clone size: -
V gene: TRBV3-1/TRBV3-2
J gene: TRBJ1-4
CDR3 DNA: TGTGCCAGCAGCCATACCGGACAGAACACTAATGAAAAACTGTTTTTT
CDR3 protein: CASSHTGQNTNEKLFF

D gene: -
clone size: -
V gene: TRBV5-8
J gene: TRBJ1-6
CDR3 DNA: TGTGCCAGCAGCTTGTTGAGCCTTAATTCACCCCTCCACTTT
CDR3 protein: CASSLLSLNSPLHF

D gene: TRBD1
clone size: -
V gene: TRBV2
J gene: TRBJ1-4
CDR3 DNA: TGTGCCAGCAGTCTGGGGACAGGGGGGGAAAAACTGTTTTTT
CDR3 protein: CASSLGTGGEKLFF

D gene: TRBD1
clone size: -
V gene: TRBV11-3
J gene: TRBJ2-1
CDR3 DNA: TGTGCCAGCAGCTTAGAGGGACAGGGGGTGGCTGAGCAGTTCTTC
CDR3 protein: CASSLEGQGVAEQFF

D gene: -
clone size: -
V gene: TRBV6-5
J gene: TRBJ2-3
CDR3 DNA: TGTGCCAGCAGTTACGTCGGCCCTAAGGATACGCAGTATTTT
CDR3 protein: CASSYVGPKDTQYF

D gene: -
clone size: once
V gene: TRBV5-6
J gene: TRBJ1-5
CDR3 DNA: TGTGCCAGCAGCTTGGCCCCCGGACTAAATCAGCCCCAGCATTTT
CDR3 protein: CASSLAPGLNQPQHF

D gene: -
clone size: -
V gene: TRBV3-1/TRBV3-2
J gene: TRBJ2-7
CDR3 DNA: TGTGCCAGCAGCCCGCGTCCCTACGAGCAGTACTTC
CDR3 protein: CASSPRPYEQYF

D gene: -
clone size: -
V gene: TRBV3-1/TRBV3-2
J gene: TRBJ1-2
CDR3 DNA: TGTGCCAGCAGCCCAGGACGGGCACTCTATGGCTACACCTTC
CDR3 protein: CASSPGRALYGYTF

D gene: TRBD1
clone size: -
V gene: TRBV6-5
J gene: TRBJ1-5
CDR3 DNA: TGTGCCAGCAGTCCTGACAGGGGAAGCAATCAGCCCCAGCATTTT
CDR3 protein: CASSPDRGSNQPQHF

D gene: TRBD1
clone size: -
V gene: TRBV7-2
J gene: TRBJ2-1
CDR3 DNA: TGTGCCAGCAGCTCCCGAGGGACAGGGAGTTACAATGAGCAGTTCTTC
CDR3 protein: CASSSRGTGSYNEQFF

D gene: -
clone size: -
V gene: TRBV5-5
J gene: TRBJ1-2
CDR3 DNA: TGTGCCAGCAGCTTGGCGGTGGGGACCACCCTCTACACCTTC
CDR3 protein: CASSLAVGTTLYTF

D gene: TRBD1
clone size: -
V gene: TRBV5-1
J gene: TRBJ1-1
CDR3 DNA: TGCGCCAGCAGCTTGGGGGCGTGGAGACAGGGGACTGAAGCTTTCTTT
CDR3 protein: CASSLGAWRQGTEAFF

D gene: TRBD1
clone size: -
V gene: TRBV5-6
J gene: TRBJ1-2
CDR3 DNA: TGTGCCAGCAGCTTCGCGGACAGGGGCTATGGCTACACCTTC
CDR3 protein: CASSFADRGYGYTF

D gene: -
clone size: -
V gene: TRBV6-5
J gene: TRBJ1-5
CDR3 DNA: TGTGCCAGCCGGGACTTTCAGCCCCAGCATTTT
CDR3 protein: CASRDFQPQHF

D gene: TRBD1
clone size: -
V gene: TRBV28
J gene: TRBJ1-4
CDR3 DNA: TGTGCCAGCAGACCCTCCCAGGGGGCGAGCACTAATGAAAAACTGTTTTTT
CDR3 protein: CASRPSQGASTNEKLFF

D gene: -
clone size: -
V gene: TRBV12-3/TRBV12-4
J gene: TRBJ2-1
CDR3 DNA: TGTGCCAGCAGTCCTCCGGGGTCGGGTGAGCAGTTCTTC
CDR3 protein: CASSPPGSGEQFF

D gene: -
clone size: -
V gene: TRBV18
J gene: TRBJ1-6
CDR3 DNA: TGTGCCAGCTCACCATACGAGCCTTTGGGGAGGAGCTCCTATAATTCACCCCTCCACTTT
CDR3 protein: CASSPYEPLGRSSYNSPLHF

D gene: TRBD1
clone size: -
V gene: TRBV19
J gene: TRBJ2-7
CDR3 DNA: TGTGCCAGCTCCAGACAGGGGGACGAGCAGTACTTC
CDR3 protein: CASSRQGDEQYF

D gene: TRBD2
clone size: once
V gene: TRBV28
J gene: TRBJ2-3
CDR3 DNA: TGTGCCAGCAGCCAAAGTAGCGGGGGGGCCGTCTATACGCAGTATTTT
CDR3 protein: CASSQSSGGAVYTQYF

D gene: -
clone size: -
V gene: TRBV30
J gene: TRBJ1-5
CDR3 DNA: TGTGCCTGGAGTCCGGGGGAGGGACAGCCCCAGCATTTT
CDR3 protein: CAWSPGEGQPQHF

D gene: -
clone size: -
V gene: TRBV28
J gene: TRBJ1-4
CDR3 DNA: TGTGCCAGCAGTTCGGCAGAGAATGAAAAACTGTTTTTT
CDR3 protein: CASSSAENEKLFF

D gene: -
clone size: -
V gene: TRBV5-6
J gene: TRBJ2-5
CDR3 DNA: TGTGCCAGCAGCTCTGTGGGGACGTCCCAAGAGACCCAGTACTTC
CDR3 protein: CASSSVGTSQETQYF

D gene: -
clone size: -
V gene: TRBV28
J gene: TRBJ1-2
CDR3 DNA: TGTGCCAGCAGGGTCAGGGTGGATGGCTACACCTTC
CDR3 protein: CASRVRVDGYTF

D gene: -
clone size: few
V gene: TRBV10-2
J gene: TRBJ1-5
CDR3 DNA: TGCGCCAGCAGGCGGATAGGGCAGCCCCAGCATTTT
CDR3 protein: CASRRIGQPQHF

D gene: -
clone size: -
V gene: TRBV5-4
J gene: TRBJ2-7
CDR3 DNA: TGTGCCAGCAGCTTGGAACAGTACTACGAGCAGTACTTC
CDR3 protein: CASSLEQYYEQYF

D gene: -
clone size: -
V gene: TRBV28
J gene: TRBJ1-5
CDR3 DNA: TGTGCCAGCAGTTTCTTCAGAATGGGGGCAAATCAGCCCCAGCATTTT
CDR3 protein: CASSFFRMGANQPQHF

D gene: -
clone size: -
V gene: TRBV10-3
J gene: TRBJ1-1
CDR3 DNA: TGTGCCATCAGTACGAAGGGTTTGACTCACGAAGAAGCTTTCTTT
CDR3 protein: CAISTKGLTHEEAFF

D gene: -
clone size: -
V gene: TRBV27
J gene: TRBJ1-1
CDR3 DNA: TGTGCCAGCAGTTTATTGGGGCAGAACACTGAAGCTTTCTTT
CDR3 protein: CASSLLGQNTEAFF

D gene: -
clone size: -
V gene: TRBV18
J gene: TRBJ1-6
CDR3 DNA: TGTGCCAGCTCACCTGGTAATTCACCCCTCCACTTT
CDR3 protein: CASSPGNSPLHF

D gene: -
clone size: -
V gene: TRBV27
J gene: TRBJ1-6
CDR3 DNA: TGTGCCAGCACCGGGGGGGGCTACAATTCACCCCTCCACTTT
CDR3 protein: CASTGGGYNSPLHF

D gene: -
clone size: -
V gene: TRBV9
J gene: TRBJ1-1
CDR3 DNA: TGTGCCAGCAGCGTAGTGGCAGGGGTGAACACTGAAGCTTTCTTT
CDR3 protein: CASSVVAGVNTEAFF

D gene: -
clone size: -
V gene: TRBV18
J gene: TRBJ1-1
CDR3 DNA: TGTGCCAGCTTTCAGGGTGTAGGGATGAACACTGAAGCTTTCTTT
CDR3 protein: CASFQGVGMNTEAFF

D gene: TRBD1
clone size: -
V gene: TRBV2
J gene: TRBJ1-1
CDR3 DNA: TGTGCCAGCAGTATGCAGCCCGACAGGGGGAACACTGAAGCTTTCTTT
CDR3 protein: CASSMQPDRGNTEAFF

D gene: -
clone size: -
V gene: TRBV28
J gene: TRBJ2-3
CDR3 DNA: TGTGCCAGCAGTTTGGGCCATACGCAGTATTTT
CDR3 protein: CASSLGHTQYF

D gene: -
clone size: -
V gene: TRBV10-3
J gene: TRBJ2-7
CDR3 DNA: TGTGCCATCAGTGGCCTTGGGGCGTACGAGCAGTACTTC
CDR3 protein: CAISGLGAYEQYF

D gene: -
clone size: once
V gene: TRBV11-3
J gene: TRBJ2-2
CDR3 DNA: TGTGCCAGCAGCTTAGCACCGGGCTCCGGGGAGCTGTTTTTT
CDR3 protein: CASSLAPGSGELFF

D gene: TRBD2
clone size: -
V gene: TRBV14
J gene: TRBJ2-1
CDR3 DNA: TGTGCCAGCAGCCAACACACGCGGGGGGCCTACAATGAGCAGTTCTTC
CDR3 protein: CASSQHTRGAYNEQFF

D gene: -
clone size: -
V gene: TRBV11-2
J gene: TRBJ1-1
CDR3 DNA: TGTGCCAGCAGCTTAAGGCAAGAGAACACTGAAGCTTTCTTT
CDR3 protein: CASSLRQENTEAFF

D gene: -
clone size: -
V gene: TRBV5-1
J gene: TRBJ1-1
CDR3 DNA: TGCGCCAGCAGCTTGAACGGTCCTGAAGCTTTCTTT
CDR3 protein: CASSLNGPEAFF

D gene: -
clone size: -
V gene: TRBV9
J gene: TRBJ1-5
CDR3 DNA: TGTGCCAGCAGCGCAGAGGCAGGAGATCAGCCCCAGCATTTT
CDR3 protein: CASSAEAGDQPQHF

D gene: TRBD1
clone size: -
V gene: TRBV18
J gene: TRBJ1-1
CDR3 DNA: TGTGCCAGCTCACCCGGGGACAGGGGGAACACTGAAGCTTTCTTT
CDR3 protein: CASSPGDRGNTEAFF

D gene: TRBD1
clone size: -
V gene: TRBV6-5
J gene: TRBJ1-1
CDR3 DNA: TGTGCCAGCAGCTCCGGCGGGACAGGGCGAACTGAAGCTTTCTTT
CDR3 protein: CASSSGGTGRTEAFF

D gene: -
clone size: -
V gene: TRBV28
J gene: TRBJ1-3
CDR3 DNA: TGTGCCAGCAGTTTGGGGGGCCTTGGAAACACCATATATTTT
CDR3 protein: CASSLGGLGNTIYF

D gene: -
clone size: -
V gene: TRBV4-1
J gene: TRBJ2-5
CDR3 DNA: TGCGCCAGCAGCCAAACCGGGTTCCAAGAGACCCAGTACTTC
CDR3 protein: CASSQTGFQETQYF

D gene: TRBD2
clone size: once
V gene: TRBV11-2
J gene: TRBJ2-3
CDR3 DNA: TGTGCCAGCAGCCCCGGACTAGCGGGGAACACAGATACGCAGTATTTT
CDR3 protein: CASSPGLAGNTDTQYF

D gene: -
clone size: -
V gene: TRBV2
J gene: TRBJ2-3
CDR3 DNA: TGTGCCAGCACAGATACGCAGTATTTT
CDR3 protein: CASTDTQYF

D gene: TRBD2
clone size: -
V gene: TRBV11-2
J gene: TRBJ2-1
CDR3 DNA: TGTGCCAGCACCCTAGCGGGGGGGCCAGGCAATGAGCAGTTCTTC
CDR3 protein: CASTLAGGPGNEQFF

D gene: TRBD2
clone size: -
V gene: TRBV6-5
J gene: TRBJ2-3
CDR3 DNA: TGTGCCAGCAGTCCTAGCCGGGGGGTCACAGATACGCAGTATTTT
CDR3 protein: CASSPSRGVTDTQYF

D gene: -
clone size: -
V gene: TRBV5-1
J gene: TRBJ1-1
CDR3 DNA: TGCGCCAGCAGCTTCGTCAGCATGAACACTGAAGCTTTCTTT
CDR3 protein: CASSFVSMNTEAFF

D gene: TRBD2
clone size: -
V gene: TRBV12-3/TRBV12-4
J gene: TRBJ2-1
CDR3 DNA: TGTGCCAGCAGTTATACTAGCGGGGAGCAGTTCTTC
CDR3 protein: CASSYTSGEQFF

D gene: -
clone size: -
V gene: TRBV3-1/TRBV3-2
J gene: TRBJ2-3
CDR3 DNA: TGTGCCAGCAGCCAGGACTGGATGTTCACAGATACGCAGTATTTT
CDR3 protein: CASSQDWMFTDTQYF

D gene: -
clone size: once
V gene: TRBV11-3
J gene: TRBJ1-2
CDR3 DNA: TGTGCCAGCAGCTTAGATAGGGGCGACTATGGCTACACCTTC
CDR3 protein: CASSLDRGDYGYTF

D gene: TRBD2
clone size: -
V gene: TRBV2
J gene: TRBJ2-1
CDR3 DNA: TGTGCCAGCGCACCTACTAGCGGGGGGCCGCGGGAGCAGTTCTTC
CDR3 protein: CASAPTSGGPREQFF